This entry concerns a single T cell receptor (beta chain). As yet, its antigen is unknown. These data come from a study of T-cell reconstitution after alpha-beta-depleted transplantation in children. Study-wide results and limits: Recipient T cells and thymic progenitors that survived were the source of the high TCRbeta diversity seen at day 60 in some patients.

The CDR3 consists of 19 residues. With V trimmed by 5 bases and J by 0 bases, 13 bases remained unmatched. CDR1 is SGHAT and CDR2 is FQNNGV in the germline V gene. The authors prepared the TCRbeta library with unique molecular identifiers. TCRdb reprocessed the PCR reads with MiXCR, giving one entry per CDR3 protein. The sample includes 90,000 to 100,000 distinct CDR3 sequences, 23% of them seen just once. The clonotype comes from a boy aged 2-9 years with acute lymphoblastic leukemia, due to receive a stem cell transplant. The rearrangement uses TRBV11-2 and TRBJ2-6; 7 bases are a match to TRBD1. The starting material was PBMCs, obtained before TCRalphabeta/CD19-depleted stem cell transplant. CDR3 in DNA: TGTGCCAGCAGCACCCGGACAGGCTCAATCAGCTCTGGGGCCAACGTCCTGACTTTC. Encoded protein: CASSTRTGSISSGANVLTF.